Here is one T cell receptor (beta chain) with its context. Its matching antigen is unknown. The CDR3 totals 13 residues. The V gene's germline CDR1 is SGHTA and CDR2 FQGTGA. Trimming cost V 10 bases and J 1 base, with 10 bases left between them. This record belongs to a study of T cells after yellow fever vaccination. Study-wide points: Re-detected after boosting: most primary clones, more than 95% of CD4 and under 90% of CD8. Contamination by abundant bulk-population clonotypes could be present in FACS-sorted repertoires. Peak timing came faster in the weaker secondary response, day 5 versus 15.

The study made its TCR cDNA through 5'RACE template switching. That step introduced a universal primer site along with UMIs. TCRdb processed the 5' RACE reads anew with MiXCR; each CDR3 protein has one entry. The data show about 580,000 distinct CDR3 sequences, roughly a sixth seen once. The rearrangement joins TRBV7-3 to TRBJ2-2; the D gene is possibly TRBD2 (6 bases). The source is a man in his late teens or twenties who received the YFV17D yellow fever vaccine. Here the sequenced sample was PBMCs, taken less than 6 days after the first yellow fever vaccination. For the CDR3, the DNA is TGTGCCATTCGACTAGAGAACACCGGGGAGCTGTTTTTT. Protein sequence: CAIRLENTGELFF.